Following are 11 T cell receptor beta chains from one sample sequenced in a study of blood T cell repertoires in COVID-19. Generated by immunoSEQ multiplex PCR, the TCRdb table keeps only in-frame clones and is missing some. The profile covers about 58,000 clones, with roughly 86% appearing a single time and about 7.4% taken by the ten largest. Sequencing was done on a sample of peripheral blood. All receptors derive from a human donor with active COVID-19. The donor label of this sample is uncertain.

The chain combines TRBV6-5 with TRBJ1-1; 7 bases map to TRBD1. The junction had 9 bases not matched to a gene; V was cut back by 0 bases and J by 11 bases. Germline V gene data show CDR1 as MNHEY and CDR2 as SVGAGI. The CDR3 extends over 14 amino acids. Written as DNA, the CDR3 is TGTGCCAGCAGTTACTCGATCACCAGGGGGAATGCTTTCTTT. It codes for CASSYSITRGNAFF.

The chain combines TRBV10-3 with TRBJ1-5; 12 bases align to TRBD1. This CDR3 has 14 residues. V dropped 8 bases and J dropped 3; count of bases not matched to a gene: 2. Looked up from germline, CDR1 is ENHRY and CDR2 is SYGVKD. The CDR3 sequence: CAIGTGGYNQPQHF. The CDR3 nucleotides are TGTGCCATCGGGACAGGGGGCTACAATCAGCCCCAGCATTTT.

The chain is built from TRBV2 and TRBJ2-3; the match to TRBD2 covers 7 bases. The V segment lost 5 bases and the J segment 4 bases; nucleotides outside the gene matches: 9. Germline values: CDR1 SNHLY, CDR2 FYNNEI. CDR3 length equals 15 residues. In DNA form, the CDR3 reads TGTGCCAGCAGTCTAGCGGCCTACACAGCAGATACGCAGTATTTT. Its translation: CASSLAAYTADTQYF.

This chain uses TRBV11-2 with TRBJ1-4; 8 bases match TRBD1. CDR1 and CDR2 (germline): SGHAT, FQNNGV. V dropped 5 bases and J dropped 5; count of bases not matched to a gene: 4. This CDR3 is 14 amino acids long. The CDR3 loop is CASSPGQVNEKLFF. Here the CDR3 DNA reads TGTGCCAGCAGCCCGGGACAGGTGAATGAAAAACTGTTTTTT.

This clone was seen once. The chain is built from TRBV18 and TRBJ2-6, with D perhaps matching TRBD2 (5 bases). The CDR3 length is 15 residues. Germline CDR1 and CDR2: KGHSH and LQKENI. V dropped 6 bases and J dropped 4 bases, with 13 bases sitting between them. The CDR3 nucleotides are TGTGCCAGCTCCGGGTCCTTAGCGGGGGCCAACGTCCTGACTTTC. Protein sequence: CASSGSLAGANVLTF.

The rearrangement links TRBV19 to TRBJ1-5, with TRBD1 matching 8 bases. Germline CDR1 is LNHDA and CDR2 is SQIVND (reference sequence). The CDR3 loop spans 15 amino acids. The V segment lost 4 bases and the J segment 0 bases; nucleotides outside the gene matches: 2. CDR3 in amino acids: CASSRTGPSNQPQHF. The CDR3 DNA sequence: TGTGCCAGTAGTAGGACAGGGCCTAGCAATCAGCCCCAGCATTTT. The full variable domain, rest sourced from reference TRBV19 and TRBJ1-5, is DGGITQSPKYLFRKEGQNVTLSCEQNLNHDAMYWYRQDPGQGLRLIYYSQIVNDFQKGDIAEGYSVSREKKESFPLTVTSAQKNPTAFYLCASSRTGPSNQPQHFGDGTRLSIL.

This rearrangement joins TRBV7-6 to TRBJ1-3; 8 bases map to TRBD1. J gave up 0 bases and V 1 base, and 8 bases lay outside the gene matches. Germline V CDR1 and CDR2: SGHVS, FNYEAQ. The CDR3 loop spans 18 amino acids. The CDR3 region is CASSLGTTGDLSGNTIYF. The CDR3 DNA reads as TGTGCCAGCAGCTTAGGGACGACAGGGGACCTCTCTGGAAACACCATATATTTT.

The gene calls are TRBV6-6 and TRBJ1-1; possibly TRBD1 for D (5 bases). CDR1 and CDR2 from the germline V gene are MNHNY and SVGAGI (reference sequence). The CDR3 covers 14 residues. The V and J ends lost 0 bases and 8 bases respectively, with 13 bases between them. The CDR3: CASSYSIPTAEAFF. CDR3 nucleotides: TGTGCCAGCAGTTACTCGATTCCGACAGCCGAAGCTTTCTTT.

The gene calls are TRBV7-8 and TRBJ1-5, with 7 bases lining up with TRBD1. J was trimmed by 6 bases and V by 3 bases; bases with no gene match: 5. The CDR3 has 14 residues. Germline CDR1 and CDR2: SGHVS and FQNEAQ. DNA for the CDR3: TGTGCCAGCAGCTTGGGACAGCGGTTTCAGCCCCAGCATTTT. Amino acid sequence: CASSLGQRFQPQHF. Full variable domain (missing parts from reference TRBV7-8 and TRBJ1-5): GAGVSQSPRYKVAKRGQDVALRCDPISGHVSLFWYQQALGQGPEFLTYFQNEAQLDKSGLPSDRFFAERPEGSVSTLKIQRTQQEDSAVYLCASSLGQRFQPQHFGDGTRLSIL.

This chain uses TRBV5-4 with TRBJ1-4; D possibly corresponds to TRBD1 (6 bases). The germline V gene has CDR1 SGHNT and CDR2 YYREEE (reference sequence). The CDR3 contains 14 residues. Trimming took 0 bases from V and 8 from J, leaving 11 bases between them. In DNA, the CDR3 is TGTGCCAGCAGCTTGGGGGGAACAGGGGAAAAACTGTTTTTT. Protein: CASSLGGTGEKLFF.

The chain recombines TRBV6-5 with TRBJ1-2; D uncertain. The V end lost 10 bases, the J end lost 0 bases, and 12 bases lay between the germline ends. Germline V CDR1 and CDR2: MNHEY, SVGAGI. CDR3 length: 13 amino acids. The DNA for the CDR3 is TGTGCCACGGGTTCGGGAGCTAACTATGGCTACACCTTC. It codes for CATGSGANYGYTF.